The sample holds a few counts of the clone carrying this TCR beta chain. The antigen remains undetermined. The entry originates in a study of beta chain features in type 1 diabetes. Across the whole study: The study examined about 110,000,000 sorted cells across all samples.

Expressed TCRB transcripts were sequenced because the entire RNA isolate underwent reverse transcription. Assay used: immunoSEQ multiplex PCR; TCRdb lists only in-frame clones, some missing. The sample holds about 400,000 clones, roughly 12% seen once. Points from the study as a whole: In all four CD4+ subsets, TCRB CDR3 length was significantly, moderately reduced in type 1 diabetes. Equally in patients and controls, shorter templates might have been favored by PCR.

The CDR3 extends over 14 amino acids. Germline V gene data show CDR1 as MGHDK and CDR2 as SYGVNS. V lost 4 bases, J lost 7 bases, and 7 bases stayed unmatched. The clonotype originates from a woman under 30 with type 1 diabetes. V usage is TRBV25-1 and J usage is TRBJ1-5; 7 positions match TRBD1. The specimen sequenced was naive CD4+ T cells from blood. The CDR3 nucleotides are TGTGCCAGCAGTGGGACAGGACTATTACAGCCCCAGCATTTT. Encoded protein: CASSGTGLLQPQHF.